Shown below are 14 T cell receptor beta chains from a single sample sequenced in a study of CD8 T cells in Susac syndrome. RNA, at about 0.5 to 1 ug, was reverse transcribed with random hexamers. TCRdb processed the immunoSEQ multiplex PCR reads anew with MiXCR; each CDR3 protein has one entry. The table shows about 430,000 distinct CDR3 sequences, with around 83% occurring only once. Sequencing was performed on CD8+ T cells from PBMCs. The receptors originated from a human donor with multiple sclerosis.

The CDR3 sequence is CASSPPGVEEDTQYF. For the CDR3, the DNA is TGTGCCAGCAGCCCCCCAGGGGTTGAGGAGGATACGCAGTATTTT. V is TRBV7-9 and J is TRBJ2-3; weak D call: TRBD1 (6 bases). Between the trimmed V and J ends, which lost 5 bases and 6 bases, there was a span of 18 bases. The CDR3 sequence is 15 residues long. Germline-derived CDR1 and CDR2 are SEHNR and FQNEAQ (reference sequence).

CDR3 loop: CSAAWGFSGVTYEQYF. The CDR3 DNA sequence: TGCAGCGCCGCTTGGGGTTTTAGCGGGGTGACCTACGAGCAGTACTTC. The V call is TRBV29-1, the J call TRBJ2-7, with TRBD2 identical over 8 bases. With 7 bases clipped from V and 2 bases from J, the junction kept 16 bases outside the gene matches. The CDR3 loop spans 16 amino acids. The germline gives CDR1 SQVTM, CDR2 ANQGSEA.

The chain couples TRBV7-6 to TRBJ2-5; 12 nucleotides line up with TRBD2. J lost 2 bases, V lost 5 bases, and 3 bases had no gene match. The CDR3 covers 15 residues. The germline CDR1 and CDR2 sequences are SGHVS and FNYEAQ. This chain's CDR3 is CASSGTSGSQETQYF. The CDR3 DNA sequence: TGTGCCAGCAGCGGGACTAGCGGGTCACAAGAGACCCAGTACTTC. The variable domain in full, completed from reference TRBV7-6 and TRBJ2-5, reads GAGVSQSPRYKVTKRGQDVALRCDPISGHVSLYWYRQALGQGPEFLTYFNYEAQQDKSGLPNDRFSAERPEGSISTLTIQRTEQRDSAMYRCASSGTSGSQETQYFGPGTRLLVL.

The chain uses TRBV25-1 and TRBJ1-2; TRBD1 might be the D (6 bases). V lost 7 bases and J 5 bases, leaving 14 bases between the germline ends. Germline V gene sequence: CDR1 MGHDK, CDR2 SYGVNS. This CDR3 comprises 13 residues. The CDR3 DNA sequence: TGTGCCAGCACCCGAGGGGACACGTATGGCTACACCTTC. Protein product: CASTRGDTYGYTF.

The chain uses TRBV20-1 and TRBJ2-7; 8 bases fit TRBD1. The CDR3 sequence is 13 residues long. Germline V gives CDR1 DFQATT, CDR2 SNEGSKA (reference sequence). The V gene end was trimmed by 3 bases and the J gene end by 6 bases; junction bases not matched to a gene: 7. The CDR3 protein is CSARGQEPGEQYF. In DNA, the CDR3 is TGCAGTGCTAGGGGACAGGAGCCCGGCGAGCAGTACTTC.

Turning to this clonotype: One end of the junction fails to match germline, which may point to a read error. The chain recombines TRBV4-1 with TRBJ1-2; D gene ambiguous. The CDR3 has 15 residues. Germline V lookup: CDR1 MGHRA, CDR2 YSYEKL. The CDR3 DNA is TGCGCCAGCGGCCAAGGGTCACCCGTTAACTATGGCTACACCTTC. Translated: CASGQGSPVNYGYTF.

The CDR3 nucleotides are TGTGCCAGCAGTTTAAACTTCAGGGGAAGGTTGGATGGCTACACCTTC. Protein: CASSLNFRGRLDGYTF. This chain joins TRBV12-3 or TRBV12-4 and TRBJ1-2; D may be TRBD1 (6 bases). V lost 2 bases and J 6 bases, leaving 19 bases between the germline ends. CDR3 length: 16 amino acids.

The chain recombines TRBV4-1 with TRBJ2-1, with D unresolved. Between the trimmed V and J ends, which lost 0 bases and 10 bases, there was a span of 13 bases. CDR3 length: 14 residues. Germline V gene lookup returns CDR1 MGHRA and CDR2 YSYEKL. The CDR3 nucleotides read TGCGCCAGCAGCCAAGATAGGTCCCCCGGGGAGCAGTTCTTC. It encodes CASSQDRSPGEQFF.

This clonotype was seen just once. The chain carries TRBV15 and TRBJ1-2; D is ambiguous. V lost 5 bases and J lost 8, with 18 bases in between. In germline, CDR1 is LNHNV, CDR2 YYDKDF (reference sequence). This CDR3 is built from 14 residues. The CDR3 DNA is TGTGCCACCAGCTACAGAGATTCCGCAGTCGGCTACACCTTC. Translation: CATSYRDSAVGYTF.

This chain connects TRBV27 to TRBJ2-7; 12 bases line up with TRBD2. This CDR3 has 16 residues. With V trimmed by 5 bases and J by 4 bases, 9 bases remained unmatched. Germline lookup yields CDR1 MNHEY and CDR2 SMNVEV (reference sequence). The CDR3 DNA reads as TGTGCCAGCAGTCCCGACCTAGCGGGAGGGAGTTACGAGCAGTACTTC. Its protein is CASSPDLAGGSYEQYF.

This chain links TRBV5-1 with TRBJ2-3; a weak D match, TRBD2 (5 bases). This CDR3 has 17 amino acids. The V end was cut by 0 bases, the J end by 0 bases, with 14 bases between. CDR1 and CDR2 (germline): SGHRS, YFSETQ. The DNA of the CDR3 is TGCGCCAGCAGCTTGGATGGCAGCGGATATAGCACAGATACGCAGTATTTT. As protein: CASSLDGSGYSTDTQYF.

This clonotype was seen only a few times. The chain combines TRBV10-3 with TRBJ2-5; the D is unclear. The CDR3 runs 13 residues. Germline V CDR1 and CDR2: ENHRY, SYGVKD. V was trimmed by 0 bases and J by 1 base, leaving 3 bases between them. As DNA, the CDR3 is TGTGCCATCAGTGAGTCCCCCCAAGAGACCCAGTACTTC. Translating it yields CAISESPQETQYF.

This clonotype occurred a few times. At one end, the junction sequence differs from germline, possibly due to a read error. CDR3 sequence: CASSLDRATEAFF. In DNA form, the CDR3 reads TGTGCCAGCAGTCTGGACAGGGCTACTGAAGCTTTCTTT. The gene calls are TRBV5-1 and TRBJ1-1, with 8 bases lining up with TRBD1. CDR1 and CDR2 (germline): SGHRS, YFSETQ. There are 13 residues in the CDR3.

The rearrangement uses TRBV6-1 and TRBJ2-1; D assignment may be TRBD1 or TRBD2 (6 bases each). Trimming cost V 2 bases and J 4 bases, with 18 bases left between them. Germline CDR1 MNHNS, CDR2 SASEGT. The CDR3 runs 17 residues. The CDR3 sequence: CASSEKGDFLLYNEQFF. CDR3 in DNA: TGTGCCAGCAGTGAAAAGGGGGACTTTCTACTATACAATGAGCAGTTCTTC.